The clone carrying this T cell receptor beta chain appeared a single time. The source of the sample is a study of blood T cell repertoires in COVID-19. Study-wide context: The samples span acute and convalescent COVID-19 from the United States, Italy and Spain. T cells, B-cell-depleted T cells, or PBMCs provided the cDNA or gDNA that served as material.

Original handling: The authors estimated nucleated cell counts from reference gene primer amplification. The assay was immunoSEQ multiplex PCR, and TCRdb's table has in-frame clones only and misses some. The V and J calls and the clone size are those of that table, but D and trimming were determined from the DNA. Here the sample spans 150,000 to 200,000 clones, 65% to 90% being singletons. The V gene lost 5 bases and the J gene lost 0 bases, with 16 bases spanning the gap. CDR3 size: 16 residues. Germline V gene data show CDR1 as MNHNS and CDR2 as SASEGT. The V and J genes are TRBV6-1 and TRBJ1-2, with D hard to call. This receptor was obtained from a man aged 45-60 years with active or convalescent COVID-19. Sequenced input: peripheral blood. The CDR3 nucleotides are TGTGCCAGCAGTCAAGGACCGAGGAGAACTAACTATGGCTACACCTTC. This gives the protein CASSQGPRRTNYGYTF.